These 17 T cell receptor beta chains came from one sample sequenced in a study of shared clonotypes between healthy human individuals. Sequencing was performed with immunoSEQ multiplex PCR; in TCRdb, only in-frame clones are kept and a portion is missing. The table shows 2,100,000 or so clones, with around 95% occurring only once. The sequenced sample was naive CD4+ T cells sorted from blood. Subset indicated: CD45RA+ positively selected. The source of these receptors is a man younger than 30 in good health.

V usage is TRBV30 and J usage is TRBJ1-5; D gene unclear. The germline V gene encodes CDR1 GTSNPN and CDR2 SVGIG (reference sequence). Trimming took 2 bases from V and 0 from J, leaving 5 bases between them. CDR3 length: 13 amino acids. The CDR3 loop is CAWSSPSNQPQHF. The CDR3 nucleotides read TGTGCCTGGAGTAGCCCTAGCAATCAGCCCCAGCATTTT.

The chain has TRBV5-5 and TRBJ1-1; D perhaps matches TRBD1 (6 bases). The germline V gene has CDR1 SGHKS and CDR2 YYEKEE (reference sequence). The germline V and J ends were trimmed by 2 bases and 1 base, with 15 bases remaining between them. This CDR3 has 16 amino acids. The DNA for the CDR3 is TGTGCCAGCAGCTTCAGTCCAGGGGCGAAGAACACTGAAGCTTTCTTT. Translated, it gives CASSFSPGAKNTEAFF. The variable domain in full, with the rest retrieved from reference TRBV5-5 and TRBJ1-1, is DAGVTQSPTHLIKTRGQQVTLRCSPISGHKSVSWYQQVLGQGPQFIFQYYEKEERGRGNFPDRFSARQFPNYSSELNVNALLLGDSALYLCASSFSPGAKNTEAFFGQGTRLTVV.

The genes are TRBV9 and TRBJ2-1; 7 nucleotides match TRBD1. The CDR3 is 15 residues long. V was clipped by 0 bases and J by 5 bases; unmatched bases: 5. Germline-derived CDR1 and CDR2 are SGDLS and YYNGEE. The CDR3 nucleotides read TGTGCCAGCAGCGTAGTAACAGGGGTTCACAATGAGCAGTTCTTC. This translates into CASSVVTGVHNEQFF.

V is TRBV27 and J is TRBJ2-7; 8 nucleotides align to TRBD1. This CDR3 contains 16 residues. Germline V CDR1 and CDR2: MNHEY, SMNVEV (reference sequence). V shed 5 bases, J shed 2 bases, and the junction held 11 bases outside the gene matches. The CDR3 here is CASSPSMTGATYEQYF. DNA for the CDR3: TGTGCCAGCAGTCCGTCTATGACAGGGGCGACCTACGAGCAGTACTTC.

The chain uses TRBV28 and TRBJ2-3; D unresolved. Per germline, CDR1 MDHEN and CDR2 SYDVKM. The CDR3 runs 15 residues. Trimming removed 6 bases from V and 0 bases from J, with 13 bases in between. The CDR3 region has the DNA TGTGCCAGCAGCCCTGGGGTGGTTAGCACAGATACGCAGTATTTT. Encoded protein: CASSPGVVSTDTQYF.

This chain joins TRBV11-2 and TRBJ1-2; D remains ambiguous. The germline V and J ends were trimmed by 5 bases and 13 bases, with 23 bases remaining between them. The CDR3 runs 14 residues. CDR1 SGHAT and CDR2 FQNNGV come from the germline V gene. As DNA, the CDR3 is TGTGCCAGCAGCCAGCTTATGAGGTACAGTCCGTCCACCTTC. This sequence encodes CASSQLMRYSPSTF.

The chain couples TRBV7-9 to TRBJ1-1, with no clear D. Germline V gene data show CDR1 as SEHNR and CDR2 as FQNEAQ (reference sequence). The CDR3 runs to 15 residues. V dropped 7 bases and J dropped 0 bases, with 15 bases sitting between them. CDR3 region: CASTKERGMNTEAFF. The CDR3 coding sequence is TGTGCCAGCACCAAGGAGAGAGGGATGAACACTGAAGCTTTCTTT.

The chain recombines TRBV5-6 with TRBJ1-3; D is ambiguous. Trimming took 2 bases from V and 13 from J, leaving 13 bases between them. Germline lookup yields CDR1 SGHDT and CDR2 YYEEEE. This CDR3 is built from 12 residues. The CDR3 loop reads CASSFVAGAIYF. DNA for the CDR3: TGTGCCAGCAGCTTCGTGGCAGGTGCAATATATTTT.

This sequence joins TRBV6-5 and TRBJ2-7; 10 bases align to TRBD1. This CDR3 contains 15 residues. From germline, CDR1 is MNHEY and CDR2 SVGAGI. J gave up 2 bases and V 4 bases, and 5 bases lay outside the gene matches. CDR3 residues: CASSSQDRGTYEQYF. The CDR3, as DNA: TGTGCCAGCAGTTCTCAGGACAGGGGGACCTACGAGCAGTACTTC.

This clone occurred a few times. The chain has TRBV10-1 and TRBJ2-7, with 7 bases aligning to TRBD2. The CDR3 is 15 residues long. Germline CDR1 WNHNN, CDR2 SYGVQD (reference sequence). With V trimmed by 2 bases and J by 3 bases, 7 bases remained unmatched. The CDR3 coding sequence is TGCGCCAGCAGTGAGGGGGTAGCGGGCTACTACGAGCAGTACTTC. It translates to CASSEGVAGYYEQYF.

The V and J genes are TRBV18 and TRBJ1-2; the match to TRBD1 covers 8 bases. CDR1 KGHSH and CDR2 LQKENI come from the germline V gene. V was clipped by 3 bases and J by 1 base; unmatched bases: 7. The CDR3 runs to 16 residues. CDR3: CASSPLSGQGNYGYTF. DNA for the CDR3: TGTGCCAGCTCACCGCTTAGCGGACAGGGTAACTATGGCTACACCTTC.

About this clone itself: The sample holds other DNA sequences that translate to the same CDR3. V and J are TRBV30 and TRBJ2-3; no reliable D call. The CDR3 is 11 residues long. The germline V gene has CDR1 GTSNPN and CDR2 SVGIG (reference sequence). V was cut by 0 bases and J by 6 bases, with 4 bases left in between. The CDR3 spells CAWSVVDTQYF. DNA for the CDR3: TGTGCCTGGAGTGTAGTGGATACGCAGTATTTT.

The J gene is TRBJ2-5, the V gene TRBV6-5; TRBD2 might be the D (6 bases). Trimming pared 8 bases from V and 7 bases from J, leaving 11 bases between. The V gene's germline CDR1 is MNHEY and CDR2 SVGAGI. This CDR3 has 11 residues. The CDR3 coding sequence is TGTGCCAGCTCGCAGGGAGGGACCCAGTACTTC. As protein: CASSQGGTQYF.

V usage is TRBV7-8 and J usage is TRBJ1-2, with D maybe TRBD1 (5 bases). Germline CDR1 is SGHVS and CDR2 is FQNEAQ. The CDR3 is 14 amino acids. V lost 2 bases, J lost 0 bases, and 7 bases lay in between. This chain's CDR3 is CASSLQGSNYGYTF. CDR3 sequence (DNA): TGTGCCAGCAGCTTACAGGGTTCTAACTATGGCTACACCTTC. The full variable domain, completed using reference TRBV7-8 and TRBJ1-2, is GAGVSQSPRYKVAKRGQDVALRCDPISGHVSLFWYQQALGQGPEFLTYFQNEAQLDKSGLPSDRFFAERPEGSVSTLKIQRTQQEDSAVYLCASSLQGSNYGYTFGSGTRLTVV.

This clone was seen once. Different DNA sequences within this sample yield the same CDR3. The chain uses TRBV6-6 and TRBJ1-5; 9 nucleotides align to TRBD1. The CDR3 has 15 amino acids. V dropped 2 bases and J dropped 2; count of bases not matched to a gene: 1. CDR1 is MNHNY and CDR2 is SVGAGI in the germline V gene (reference sequence). The CDR3 DNA reads as TGTGCCAGCAGTTACAGGACAGGGGGCAATCAGCCCCAGCATTTT. This encodes CASSYRTGGNQPQHF.

The rearrangement joins TRBV6-6 to TRBJ2-1; maybe TRBD2 (5 bases). The CDR3 is 11 residues long. Germline CDR1 and CDR2: MNHNY and SVGAGI (reference sequence). Trimming took 3 bases from V and 9 from J, leaving 6 bases between them. The CDR3 here is CASSYAGEQFF. The CDR3 DNA reads TGTGCCAGCAGTTATGCGGGTGAGCAGTTCTTC.

This sequence joins TRBV18 and TRBJ2-3, with 14 bases lining up with TRBD2. The V segment lost 4 bases and the J segment 4 bases; nucleotides outside the gene matches: 7. Germline CDR1 reads KGHSH; CDR2 reads LQKENI. This CDR3 has 17 amino acids. The CDR3 sequence is CASSQGLAGVLPDTQYF. CDR3 coding DNA: TGTGCCAGCTCACAGGGACTAGCGGGAGTTCTTCCAGATACGCAGTATTTT.